The 14 T cell receptor beta chains presented below share a single source sample, sequenced in a study of T cell repertoires in cytomegalovirus infection. TCRdb re-analysed the reads in MiXCR, keeping a single row per CDR3 protein. The data contain hundreds of thousands of distinct CDR3 sequences, approximately 30% of them singletons. Material: PBMCs. Receptors were obtained from a human donor in good health (CMV status not recorded). Some clones in this sample may be carry-over from other donors' samples.

At least ten counts were recorded for this clonotype. The chain has TRBV7-2 and TRBJ2-5; the match to TRBD2 covers 7 bases. The germline CDR1 and CDR2 sequences are SGHTA and FQGNSA. There are 16 residues in the CDR3. Trimming at V came to 1 base and at J to 2 bases, leaving 7 bases not matched to a gene. CDR3 sequence: CASSLGRLAIQETQYF. Here the CDR3 DNA reads TGTGCCAGCAGCTTAGGTCGACTAGCAATACAAGAGACCCAGTACTTC.

As for this clonotype: A single base separates this from a much larger clone, so it may be a read error. V usage is TRBV5-8 and J usage is TRBJ2-1; 10 bases match TRBD2. Germline CDR1 SGHTS, CDR2 YDEGEE. The CDR3 is 15 residues long. The CDR3 region is CASNPLAGTYIEQFF. CDR3 bases: TGTGCCAGCAACCCACTAGCGGGGACATACATTGAGCAGTTCTTC.

There are a few counts of this clonotype. The V call is TRBV2, the J call TRBJ1-2; 9 positions match TRBD1. This CDR3 region has 14 residues. Unmatched junction bases numbered 7, after V lost 8 bases and J lost 3 bases. CDR1 and CDR2 from the germline V gene are SNHLY and FYNNEI. The DNA for the CDR3 is TGTGCCAGCCGCCGGGACAGGGTTGACTATGGCTACACCTTC. It encodes CASRRDRVDYGYTF.

At least ten counts were recorded for this clonotype. This CDR3 is CASSLRGDRGLSGNTIYF. CDR3 DNA sequence: TGTGCCAGCAGCTTACGGGGAGACAGGGGGCTCTCTGGAAACACCATATATTTT. The chain uses TRBV7-9 and TRBJ1-3, with 10 bases lining up with TRBD1. The germline CDR1 and CDR2 sequences are SEHNR and FQNEAQ (reference sequence). The CDR3 is 18 residues long. The V and J ends lost 2 bases and 0 bases, in that order; junction bases with no gene match: 7.

A few counts support this clonotype. V and J are TRBV12-3 or TRBV12-4 and TRBJ1-1; 9 positions agree with TRBD1. The CDR3 has 11 amino acids. V was pared by 6 bases and J by 11 bases, with 4 bases of the junction left unmatched. This CDR3 is CASRDRGSAFF. DNA for the CDR3: TGTGCCAGCAGAGACAGGGGGAGTGCTTTCTTT.

This clonotype was counted ten times or more. The chain carries TRBV28 and TRBJ1-2; TRBD1 matches at 7 bases. This CDR3 is built from 13 residues. Germline assignment: CDR1 MDHEN and CDR2 SYDVKM. The J segment lost 5 bases and the V segment lost 4 bases, leaving 4 bases of the junction unmatched. CDR3 protein: CASSSRGLYGYTF. The CDR3 DNA reads TGTGCCAGCAGTTCTAGGGGGCTGTATGGCTACACCTTC.

The V and J genes are TRBV24-1 and TRBJ2-5; D gene unclear. V lost 4 bases, J lost 5 bases, and 10 bases lay in between. This CDR3 region has 13 residues. Germline CDR1 and CDR2: KGHDR and SFDVKD. The CDR3 loop reads CATSDPPGETQYF. For the CDR3, the DNA is TGTGCCACCAGTGACCCCCCGGGTGAGACCCAGTACTTC.

V gene TRBV19 combines with J gene TRBJ2-1; tentatively, D is TRBD1 or TRBD2 (6 bases each). Germline V gene lookup returns CDR1 LNHDA and CDR2 SQIVND (reference sequence). The ends were cut back, 10 bases at V and 8 bases at J, with 15 bases in the middle. The CDR3 consists of 12 residues. CDR3 nucleotides: TGTGCCACCCGGAGGGGGGTGGATGAGCAGTTCTTC. Encoded protein: CATRRGVDEQFF.

CDR3 DNA sequence: TGTGCCAGTAGTACGTCAAAACGGAATGAGCAGTTCTTC. It specifies CASSTSKRNEQFF. The chain uses TRBV19 and TRBJ2-1, with D unclear. The CDR3 covers 13 residues. V gave up 4 bases and J gave up 7 bases, with 11 bases separating them. Germline CDR1 reads LNHDA; CDR2 reads SQIVND (reference sequence).

This sequence joins TRBV28 and TRBJ2-2; 9 bases map to TRBD2. Germline V gene data show CDR1 as MDHEN and CDR2 as SYDVKM. J lost 6 bases, V lost 3 bases, and 5 bases had no gene match. The CDR3 totals 15 residues. The CDR3 sequence: CASSFGGGVAGELFF. For the CDR3, the DNA is TGTGCCAGCAGTTTCGGCGGGGGGGTCGCCGGGGAGCTGTTTTTT.

V gene TRBV24-1 combines with J gene TRBJ2-7; 10 bases are a match to TRBD2. After removal of 10 bases from V and 3 bases from J, the junction contained 5 bases not matched to a gene. Germline CDR1 reads KGHDR; CDR2 reads SFDVKD. The CDR3 covers 13 residues. DNA of the CDR3: TGTGCCACTTTGCTAGCGGGGGTCTACGAGCAGTACTTC. Protein product: CATLLAGVYEQYF.

V is TRBV4-1 and J is TRBJ1-1; D may be TRBD1 (6 bases). The V gene's germline CDR1 is MGHRA and CDR2 YSYEKL. Trimming cost V 3 bases and J 6 bases, with 17 bases left between them. The CDR3 has 15 amino acids. The chain's CDR3 is CASSQVDRVNPEAFF. The CDR3 DNA reads TGCGCCAGCAGCCAGGTGGACAGAGTTAACCCTGAAGCTTTCTTT.

Worth noting for this clonotype: The conserved closing phenylalanine or tryptophan is absent in this CDR3, likely reflecting a read error. The chain employs TRBV6-5 and TRBJ2-6; 8 bases align to TRBD1. After removal of 2 bases from V and 2 bases from J, the junction contained 14 bases not matched to a gene. Per the germline V gene, CDR1 is MNHEY and CDR2 is SVGAGI. The CDR3 contains 20 residues. The CDR3 nucleotides are TGTGCCAGCAGTTACCTAGGACAGGGATCAAAGCTCCCTGGGGCCAACGTCCTGACTTTA. Protein sequence: CASSYLGQGSKLPGANVLTL.

This clonotype was seen a few times. The V call is TRBV2, the J call TRBJ2-7; D is undetermined. The CDR3 has 12 amino acids. Per the germline V gene, CDR1 is SNHLY and CDR2 is FYNNEI. V lost 8 bases, J lost 0 bases, and 8 bases lay in between. CDR3 sequence: CASQTNSYEQYF. The DNA of the CDR3 is TGTGCCAGCCAGACGAACTCCTACGAGCAGTACTTC.